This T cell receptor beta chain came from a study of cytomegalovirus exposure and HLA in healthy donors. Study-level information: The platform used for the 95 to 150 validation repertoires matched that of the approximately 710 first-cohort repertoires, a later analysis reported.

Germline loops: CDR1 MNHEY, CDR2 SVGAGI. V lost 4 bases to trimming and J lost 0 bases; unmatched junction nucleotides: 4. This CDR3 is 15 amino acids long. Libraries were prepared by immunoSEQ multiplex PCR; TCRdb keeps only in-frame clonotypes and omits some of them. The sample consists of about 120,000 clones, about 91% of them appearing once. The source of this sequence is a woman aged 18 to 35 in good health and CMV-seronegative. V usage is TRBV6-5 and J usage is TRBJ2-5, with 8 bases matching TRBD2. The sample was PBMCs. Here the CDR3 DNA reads TGTGCCAGCAGTTTTTTTAGCGGGGACCAAGAGACCCAGTACTTC. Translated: CASSFFSGDQETQYF.